These 21 T cell receptor beta chains came from one sample sequenced in a study of T cells expressing NK-cell markers. TCRdb reprocessed the 5' RACE reads; each CDR3 protein has one entry and no DNA is given. Its clone listing holds tens of thousands of distinct CDR3 sequences. The sequenced sample was blood T cells: a sorted CD56 or NKG2C T cell subset, CD4+ or CD8+ T cells, or bulk PBMC T cells (not recorded which). The receptors were sampled from a woman aged 18-70 years in good health.

The chain has TRBV12-5 and TRBJ2-7; TCRdb selects TRBD1, and the lack of DNA leaves this call unchecked. The CDR3 has 16 residues. From germline, CDR1 is LGHNT and CDR2 FRNRAP. The CDR3 protein is CASGLVQGQGRYEQYF.

This sequence joins TRBV20-1 and TRBJ1-2; TCRdb's D gene call, TRBD1, goes unchecked for lack of DNA. CDR1 is DFQATT, CDR2 SNEGSKA, per germline (reference sequence). This CDR3 contains 12 residues. The CDR3 spells CSPRQGFYGYTF.

The J gene is TRBJ2-1, the V gene TRBV4-1; the TCRdb call, TRBD1, lacks DNA for checking. This CDR3 is 14 amino acids long. The germline V gene has CDR1 MGHRA and CDR2 YSYEKL. CDR3 sequence: CASSQAGRGNEQFF.

CDR3 in amino acids: CASSPEGQGFDEQYF. The chain combines TRBV4-2 with TRBJ2-7; lacking DNA, the TRBD1 call made by TCRdb goes unchecked. From germline, CDR1 is LGHNA and CDR2 YNFKEQ. This CDR3 contains 15 residues.

This chain links TRBV13 with TRBJ2-5; there is no DNA to check the TCRdb D call of TRBD1. Germline-derived CDR1 and CDR2 are PRHDT and FYEKMQ (reference sequence). The CDR3 sequence is 15 residues long. The CDR3 sequence: CASSFSRGGQETQYF.

The chain recombines TRBV20-1 with TRBJ2-1; the TRBD2 assignment by TCRdb is unverifiable without DNA. The germline gives CDR1 DFQATT, CDR2 SNEGSKA (reference sequence). The CDR3 has 14 amino acids. CDR3 amino acids: CSASLTSGYNEQFF.

The chain combines TRBV3-1 with TRBJ2-5; TCRdb gives TRBD2 as the D gene, but with no DNA this cannot be confirmed. CDR1 and CDR2 (germline): LGHDT, YNNKEL (reference sequence). This CDR3 spans 15 amino acids. The CDR3 sequence is CASSQESGGAKTQYF.

This chain uses TRBV4-1 with TRBJ2-1; TCRdb proposes TRBD2, but this gene call is untestable without DNA. The CDR3 loop spans 16 amino acids. Germline V lookup: CDR1 MGHRA, CDR2 YSYEKL. CDR3 residues: CASSQASGLAGAEQFF.

The gene calls are TRBV7-3 and TRBJ2-7; the TCRdb call, TRBD1, lacks DNA for checking. CDR3 length: 18 amino acids. Germline loops: CDR1 SGHTA, CDR2 FQGTGA. The CDR3 reads CASSLRRMQRGLSYEQYF.

The chain recombines TRBV7-6 with TRBJ1-1. The CDR3 loop spans 14 amino acids. CDR1 is SGHVS and CDR2 is FNYEAQ in the germline V gene. This chain's CDR3 is CASSLGHTNTEAFF.

This chain uses TRBV27 with TRBJ2-3; the D gene TCRdb calls, TRBD2, cannot be checked with no DNA. The CDR3 runs to 18 residues. CDR1 is MNHEY, CDR2 SMNVEV, per germline (reference sequence). The CDR3 region is CASSLIPGTSGPTDTQYF.

The V and J genes are TRBV3-1 and TRBJ1-2; the TCRdb call, TRBD1, lacks DNA for checking. Germline V gene data show CDR1 as LGHDT and CDR2 as YNNKEL (reference sequence). This CDR3 region has 17 residues. The CDR3 region is CASSQVDSRVDFYGYTF.

The rearrangement joins TRBV5-1 to TRBJ2-3; the D call of TRBD1 rests on TCRdb alone, since no DNA is present to check it. Germline-derived CDR1 and CDR2 are SGHRS and YFSETQ. The CDR3 has 16 amino acids. CDR3: CASSLAGDISTDTQYF.

The V gene is TRBV27, the J gene TRBJ2-1; TCRdb selects TRBD1, and the lack of DNA leaves this call unchecked. CDR1 MNHEY and CDR2 SMNVEV come from the germline V gene (reference sequence). This CDR3 region has 17 residues. The CDR3 loop is CASSFLREQGSYNEQFF.

The chain uses TRBV29-1 and TRBJ2-6. This CDR3 comprises 15 residues. The germline V gene has CDR1 SQVTM and CDR2 ANQGSEA. CDR3 protein: CSVELTESGANVLTF.

Here the CDR3 reads CASSPTSGGARANTGELFF. The rearrangement links TRBV5-1 to TRBJ2-2; lacking DNA, the TRBD2 call made by TCRdb goes unchecked. Germline CDR1 and CDR2: SGHRS and YFSETQ. CDR3 length: 19 amino acids. Full variable domain (outside the CDR3, taken from reference TRBV5-1 and TRBJ2-2): KAGVTQTPRYLIKTRGQQVTLSCSPISGHRSVSWYQQTPGQGLQFLFEYFSETQRNKGNFPGRFSGRQFSNSRSEMNVSTLELGDSALYLCASSPTSGGARANTGELFFGEGSRLTVL.

This chain joins TRBV6-5 and TRBJ1-4. The CDR3 has 14 amino acids. Looked up from germline, CDR1 is MNHEY and CDR2 is SVGAGI. CDR3 residues: CASSYSRRAEKLFF.

The gene calls are TRBV28 and TRBJ2-3; the TCRdb D gene call, TRBD2, has no DNA to confirm it. Per the germline V gene, CDR1 is MDHEN and CDR2 is SYDVKM. The CDR3 runs 14 residues. The CDR3 sequence: CASNRERITDTQYF.

This chain connects TRBV2 to TRBJ2-7; there is no DNA to check the TCRdb D call of TRBD2. Germline V gene data show CDR1 as SNHLY and CDR2 as FYNNEI. The CDR3 sequence is 15 residues long. CDR3 loop: CASSELAGEAYEQYF.

This chain connects TRBV7-3 to TRBJ1-1; TCRdb designates TRBD1, a call that cannot be tested without DNA. Germline lookup yields CDR1 SGHTA and CDR2 FQGTGA. The CDR3 is 15 residues long. CDR3 in amino acids: CASSLNPMGGDEAFF.

This chain uses TRBV4-1 with TRBJ2-7; the D call from TCRdb, TRBD1, cannot be confirmed without DNA. Germline V gene sequence: CDR1 MGHRA, CDR2 YSYEKL. The CDR3 consists of 15 residues. CDR3 residues: CASSQGQGDSYEQYF.